This T cell receptor beta chain is drawn from a study of cytomegalovirus exposure and HLA in healthy donors. Findings of the study overall: TCR beta V- and J-gene trimming was later associated with a missense DCLRE1C variant.

PCR amplification relied on 60 Vbeta primers (plus 13 Jbeta primers). Clones were sequenced by immunoSEQ multiplex PCR, and TCRdb holds only the in-frame ones, with some missing. The repertoire holds roughly 120,000 clones, with around 80% as singletons. Concerning this clone itself: Its target is unknown.

V dropped 0 bases and J dropped 6 bases, with 8 bases sitting between them. Germline V CDR1 and CDR2: LGHNA, YSLEER. CDR3 size: 14 residues. Specimen: PBMCs. The source is a man aged 18 to 35 in good health and CMV-seronegative. The rearrangement joins TRBV4-3 to TRBJ2-2; no reliable D call. Written as DNA, the CDR3 is TGCGCCAGCAGCCAAGATGAGGCGGCCGGGGAGCTGTTTTTT. This gives the protein CASSQDEAAGELFF.